The present TCR beta chain was sequenced within a study of radiation and T cells in renal cell carcinoma. By frequency in the sample, this clone is medium-sized. Clones were sequenced by immunoSEQ multiplex PCR, and TCRdb holds only the in-frame ones, with some missing. The sample includes more than 9,500 clones, less than 70% of them seen just once. Trimming shortened V by 1 base and J by 9 bases, and 7 bases separated the two germline ends. The CDR3 loop spans 11 amino acids. Per the germline V gene, CDR1 is DFQATT and CDR2 is SNEGSKA (reference sequence). Treatment given: treatment-naive control, cytoreductive nephrectomy.

The source of this sequence is a woman of 80 years or more with renal cell carcinoma. The chain recombines TRBV20-1 with TRBJ1-5; D is ambiguous. This specimen was tumor tissue, taken from a patient whose treatment was nephrectomy without radiotherapy. The CDR3 here is CSARVDGPQHF. Written as DNA, the CDR3 is TGCAGTGCTAGAGTGGATGGGCCCCAGCATTTT.